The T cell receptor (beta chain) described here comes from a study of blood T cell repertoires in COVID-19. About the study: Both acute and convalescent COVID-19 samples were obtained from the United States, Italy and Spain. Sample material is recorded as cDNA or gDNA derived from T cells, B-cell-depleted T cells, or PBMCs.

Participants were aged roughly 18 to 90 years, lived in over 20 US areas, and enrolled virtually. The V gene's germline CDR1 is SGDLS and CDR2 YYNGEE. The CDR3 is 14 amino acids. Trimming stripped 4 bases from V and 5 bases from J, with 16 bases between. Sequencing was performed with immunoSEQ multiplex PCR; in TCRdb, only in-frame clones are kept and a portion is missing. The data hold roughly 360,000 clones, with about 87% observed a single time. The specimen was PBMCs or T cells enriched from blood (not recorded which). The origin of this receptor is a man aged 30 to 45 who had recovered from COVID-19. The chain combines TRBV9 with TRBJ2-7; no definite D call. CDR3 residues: CASSLGVGPDEQYF. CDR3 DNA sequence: TGTGCCAGCAGCCTGGGTGTGGGCCCGGACGAGCAGTACTTC. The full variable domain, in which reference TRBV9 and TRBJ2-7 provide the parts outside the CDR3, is DSGVTQTPKHLITATGQRVTLRCSPRSGDLSVYWYQQSLDQGLQFLIQYYNGEERAKGNILERFSAQQFPDLHSELNLSSLELGDSALYFCASSLGVGPDEQYFGPGTRLTVT.